These 12 T cell receptor beta chains came from one sample sequenced in a study of blood T cell repertoires in COVID-19. Profiled with immunoSEQ multiplex PCR; TCRdb holds only in-frame clones, not every one. The table lists more than 200,000 clones, 84% of them singletons. Input material: peripheral blood. Every receptor here comes from a man between 60 and 75 years old with acute or convalescent COVID-19.

V is TRBV4-1 and J is TRBJ1-2, with 9 bases fitting TRBD1. The CDR3 contains 15 residues. The J segment lost 6 bases and the V segment lost 4 bases, leaving 9 bases of the junction unmatched. Germline assignment: CDR1 MGHRA and CDR2 YSYEKL. The CDR3 protein is CASSPDPGQGNGYTF. The CDR3 DNA reads as TGCGCCAGCAGCCCCGATCCGGGACAGGGAAATGGCTACACCTTC.

The rearrangement joins TRBV28 to TRBJ1-4; the match to TRBD1 covers 8 bases. V lost 4 bases, J lost 6 bases, and 7 bases stayed unmatched. From germline, CDR1 is MDHEN and CDR2 SYDVKM. The CDR3 spans 15 residues. CDR3 nucleotides: TGTGCCAGCAGTTCAGCTGGGACAGGAGATGAAAAACTGTTTTTT. Encoded protein: CASSSAGTGDEKLFF.

The rearrangement links TRBV13 to TRBJ1-2; 9 bases are a match to TRBD1. The CDR3 spans 19 residues. V lost 4 bases and J lost 0; bases outside the gene matches: 15. Germline CDR1 PRHDT, CDR2 FYEKMQ (reference sequence). The CDR3 DNA is TGTGCCAGCAGCTACGGAATTCCCCGACAGGGGGGAGCTAACTATGGCTACACCTTC. It specifies CASSYGIPRQGGANYGYTF. Complete variable domain (other parts from reference TRBV13 and TRBJ1-2): AAGVIQSPRHLIKEKRETATLKCYPIPRHDTVYWYQQGPGQDPQFLISFYEKMQSDKGSIPDRFSAQQFSDYHSELNMSSLELGDSALYFCASSYGIPRQGGANYGYTFGSGTRLTVV.

The CDR3, as DNA: TGTGCCAGCAGTGAAAATGTAGGGGGCTTAAGACAAGAGACCCAGTACTTC. Protein product: CASSENVGGLRQETQYF. The rearrangement joins TRBV2 to TRBJ2-5; 7 bases align to TRBD1. The CDR3 runs 17 residues. J was trimmed by 2 bases and V by 2 bases; bases with no gene match: 11. CDR1 SNHLY and CDR2 FYNNEI come from the germline V gene.

The chain joins TRBV10-3 to TRBJ2-1; 9 bases line up with TRBD2. Per germline, CDR1 ENHRY and CDR2 SYGVKD. Unmatched junction bases numbered 7, after V lost 3 bases and J lost 7 bases. The CDR3 has 15 residues. As DNA, the CDR3 is TGTGCCATCAGTGAAATAGCGGGAGTAACGAATGAGCAGTTCTTC. Protein sequence: CAISEIAGVTNEQFF.

The gene calls are TRBV6-5 and TRBJ2-3; D might be TRBD2 (6 bases). In germline, CDR1 is MNHEY, CDR2 SVGAGI. The CDR3 spans 16 residues. V was trimmed by 2 bases and J by 1 base, leaving 13 bases between them. As DNA, the CDR3 is TGTGCCAGCAGTTACGTGGGGGGATGGGGCACAGATACGCAGTATTTT. Amino acids: CASSYVGGWGTDTQYF.

The chain links TRBV5-1 to TRBJ2-7; D perhaps matches TRBD2 (6 bases). With 4 bases removed from V and 3 bases from J, the gap between germline ends came to 20 bases. Germline CDR1 reads SGHRS; CDR2 reads YFSETQ. There are 16 residues in the CDR3. The CDR3 nucleotides are TGCGCCAGCAGCCCTTCCCGACCGGGGGTTGGCTACGAGCAGTACTTC. It encodes CASSPSRPGVGYEQYF.

In this sample, this clone turned up a few times. V is TRBV30 and J is TRBJ2-3; D gene unclear. V lost 5 bases to trimming and J lost 4 bases, with 13 bases between them. The CDR3 loop spans 13 amino acids. Germline V gene sequence: CDR1 GTSNPN, CDR2 SVGIG (reference sequence). CDR3 DNA sequence: TGTGCCTGGGGTAGATCCCTGGCAGATACGCAGTATTTT. Amino acid sequence: CAWGRSLADTQYF.

The V call is TRBV18, the J call TRBJ2-4; D is possibly TRBD2 (5 bases). CDR3 length: 15 residues. Germline assignment: CDR1 KGHSH and CDR2 LQKENI. Trimming left V 1 base short and J 1 base short, with 8 bases between. This chain's CDR3 is CASSPREKAKNIQYF. CDR3 DNA sequence: TGTGCCAGCTCACCACGGGAGAAGGCCAAAAACATTCAGTACTTC.

This sequence joins TRBV10-3 and TRBJ2-2; TRBD1 matches 9 bases. Germline CDR1 reads ENHRY; CDR2 reads SYGVKD. The CDR3 consists of 15 residues. Trimming at V came to 6 bases and at J to 7 bases, leaving 9 bases not matched to a gene. The CDR3 DNA follows: TGTGCCATCAGCAGACAGGGGGAAGTTGGCGGGGAGCTGTTTTTT. Translated, it gives CAISRQGEVGGELFF.

The gene calls are TRBV4-2 and TRBJ2-7; 9 bases fit TRBD1. Germline V lookup: CDR1 LGHNA, CDR2 YNFKEQ. The ends lost 4 bases at V and 4 bases at J; junction bases unmatched: 8. The CDR3 has 15 residues. The DNA for the CDR3 is TGTGCCAGCAGCCCGTTGGGACAGGGAGGATACGAGCAGTACTTC. Protein: CASSPLGQGGYEQYF.

The CDR3 region is CASGTYQPQHF. Here the CDR3 DNA reads TGTGCCAGCGGTACTTATCAGCCCCAGCATTTT. This chain links TRBV6-5 with TRBJ1-5; no firm D call. This CDR3 spans 11 amino acids. CDR1 and CDR2 (germline): MNHEY, SVGAGI. The ends were cut back, 8 bases at V and 5 bases at J, with 7 bases in the middle.